This TCR beta chain appears in the sequencing data of a study of CD8 T cells in Susac syndrome. About the research overall: The Susac syndrome patients were therapy-naive, on corticosteroids, or on intravenous immunoglobulin alone at blood draw.

RNA was extracted with the RNeasy kit, and a quantity of roughly 0.45 to 1 ug was reverse transcribed using random hexamers. TCRdb recomputed calls from the immunoSEQ multiplex PCR reads with MiXCR, one row per CDR3 protein. The data contain under 150,000 distinct CDR3 sequences, around 93% of them singletons. Recently defined diagnostic criteria classed the Susac syndrome patients as definite or probable. This clonotype is a singleton in its sample. The source is a human donor with Susac syndrome. The sample taken for sequencing was CD4+ T cells from PBMCs.

CDR3 nucleotides: TGTGCCAGCAGCCCCCGGGCGGGGGGGCCCTACGAGCAGTACTTC. Encoded protein: CASSPRAGGPYEQYF. V and J are TRBV12-3 or TRBV12-4 and TRBJ2-7; 9 nucleotides align to TRBD2. The CDR3 spans 15 residues. V shed 6 bases and J 2 bases; nucleotides not matched to a gene: 8.